One sample yielded the 19 T cell receptor beta chains listed below, sequenced in a study of blood T cell repertoires in COVID-19. The method was immunoSEQ multiplex PCR; TCRdb's version includes in-frame clones alone and lacks a portion of them. The data show 320,000 or so clones, 85% seen once. What was sequenced was PBMCs or T cells enriched from blood (not recorded which). These receptors were collected from a woman aged 25 to 39 who had been exposed to COVID-19.

V and J are TRBV28 and TRBJ2-5; possibly TRBD1 for D (5 bases). Germline CDR1 and CDR2: MDHEN and SYDVKM. The CDR3 contains 13 residues. The germline V and J ends were trimmed by 6 bases and 5 bases, with 13 bases remaining between them. DNA for the CDR3: TGTGCCAGCAGGACCGCAGGGTGGGAGACCCAGTACTTC. It codes for CASRTAGWETQYF. Full variable domain (outside the CDR3, taken from reference TRBV28 and TRBJ2-5): DVKVTQSSRYLVKRTGEKVFLECVQDMDHENMFWYRQDPGLGLRLIYFSYDVKMKEKGDIPEGYSVSREKKERFSLILESASTNQTSMYLCASRTAGWETQYFGPGTRLLVL.

This chain uses TRBV3-1 (or the pseudogene TRBV3-2) with TRBJ1-1; no clear D. The CDR3 loop spans 12 amino acids. The ends were cut back, 5 bases at V and 7 bases at J, with 11 bases in the middle. Per germline, CDR1 LGHDT and CDR2 YNNKEL (reference sequence). The CDR3 protein is CASSDSHSEAFF. The CDR3 nucleotides read TGTGCCAGCAGCGACTCTCATAGTGAAGCTTTCTTT.

The chain joins TRBV6-5 to TRBJ1-1; perhaps TRBD1 as D (5 bases). Trimming took 9 bases from V and 3 from J, leaving 14 bases between them. CDR1 is MNHEY and CDR2 is SVGAGI in the germline V gene. The CDR3 covers 13 residues. The CDR3 spells CARPHRGDTEAFF. Here the CDR3 DNA reads TGTGCCAGACCTCATCGGGGGGACACTGAAGCTTTCTTT.

This clone was seen ten or more times. The CDR3 loop is CASSLSRGNEQFF. The CDR3 DNA follows: TGTGCCAGCAGCTTGTCCCGGGGCAATGAGCAGTTCTTC. The gene calls are TRBV7-9 and TRBJ2-1, with D maybe TRBD2 (5 bases). This CDR3 spans 13 amino acids. Per the germline V gene, CDR1 is SEHNR and CDR2 is FQNEAQ (reference sequence). Trimming took 3 bases from V and 6 from J, leaving 9 bases between them. Looking up the rest from reference TRBV7-9 and TRBJ2-1 gives the full variable domain: DTGVSQNPRHKITKRGQNVTFRCDPISEHNRLYWYRQTLGQGPEFLTYFQNEAQLEKSRLLSDRFSAERPKGSFSTLEIQRTEQGDSAMYLCASSLSRGNEQFFGPGTRLTVL.

This clone was counted a single time. In nucleotides, the CDR3 is TGTGCCAGCAGCAAATTCGGGTTAGTAAGACCCTCTGGAAACACCATATATTTT. This gives the protein CASSKFGLVRPSGNTIYF. V usage is TRBV21-1 and J usage is TRBJ1-3. TRBV21-1 is given as a pseudogene. This CDR3 has 18 residues.

The V and J genes are TRBV7-3 and TRBJ2-3; 10 bases match TRBD1. Losses at the gene ends were 5 bases for V and 0 bases for J; bases not matched to a gene: 8. This CDR3 is 17 amino acids long. From germline, CDR1 is SGHTA and CDR2 FQGTGA. The CDR3: CASSAGTGAYSTDTQYF. CDR3 in DNA: TGTGCCAGCAGCGCCGGGACAGGGGCGTATAGCACAGATACGCAGTATTTT.

The J gene is TRBJ1-5, the V gene TRBV6-4; 9 nucleotides line up with TRBD1. V was clipped by 9 bases and J by 3 bases; unmatched bases: 21. Germline assignment: CDR1 MRHNA and CDR2 SNTAGT. This CDR3 spans 19 amino acids. CDR3 DNA sequence: TGTGCCAGTTGGGGAAGACGGGACAGGGTCCCTACAGCCAATCAGCCCCAGCATTTT. It yields the protein CASWGRRDRVPTANQPQHF.

This clone came up a few times. The chain couples TRBV2 to TRBJ1-2; the match to TRBD1 covers 7 bases. The CDR3 totals 14 residues. The V segment lost 1 base and the J segment 4 bases; nucleotides outside the gene matches: 3. Germline CDR1 reads SNHLY; CDR2 reads FYNNEI. In nucleotides, the CDR3 is TGTGCCAGCAGTGAAGGTCCAGGGGGCTATGGCTACACCTTC. Protein product: CASSEGPGGYGYTF.

This clone was counted a single time. The chain links TRBV12-3 or TRBV12-4 to TRBJ1-2; D remains unclear. The CDR3 runs to 13 residues. V lost 4 bases and J 4 bases, leaving 10 bases between the germline ends. CDR3: CASSYDTAYGYTF. The CDR3 DNA reads as TGTGCCAGCAGTTACGACACCGCCTATGGCTACACCTTC.

The V and J genes are TRBV15 and TRBJ2-5; D gene ambiguous. CDR1 LNHNV and CDR2 YYDKDF come from the germline V gene (reference sequence). The V end lost 1 base, the J end lost 3 bases, and 18 bases lay between the germline ends. The CDR3 runs to 17 residues. The CDR3 spells CATSRGQNSHSKETQYF. For the CDR3, the DNA is TGTGCCACCAGCAGAGGTCAGAACAGCCACTCGAAAGAGACCCAGTACTTC.

The CDR3 DNA reads TGTGCCAGCAGCTCTAGCGGGAGGGCCATCTACGAGCAGTACTTC. Translation: CASSSSGRAIYEQYF. The V and J genes are TRBV3-1 (or the pseudogene TRBV3-2) and TRBJ2-7; 12 nucleotides line up with TRBD2. The CDR3 is 15 residues long. V was pared by 5 bases and J by 3 bases, with 5 bases of the junction left unmatched. The V gene's germline CDR1 is LGHDT and CDR2 YNNKEL (reference sequence).

The chain joins TRBV6-2 or TRBV6-3 to TRBJ1-2; no definite D call. CDR1 is MNHEY and CDR2 is SVGEGT in the germline V gene. Trimming cost V 6 bases and J 2 bases, with 16 bases left between them. This CDR3 is 15 amino acids long. CDR3 nucleotides: TGTGCCAGCAGGCCTCGAGGCAGTAGCAACTATGGCTACACCTTC. Translated, it gives CASRPRGSSNYGYTF.

The genes are TRBV4-1 and TRBJ1-3, with 9 bases fitting TRBD1. Losses at the gene ends were 1 base for V and 2 bases for J; bases not matched to a gene: 12. Germline V gene data show CDR1 as MGHRA and CDR2 as YSYEKL. CDR3 size: 19 residues. The CDR3 nucleotides are TGCGCCAGCAGCCAAGCCTCTGTTATAAGACAGGGGGCTGGAAACACCATATATTTT. Protein product: CASSQASVIRQGAGNTIYF.

This clone is a singleton in its sample. The chain recombines TRBV28 with TRBJ2-7; no reliable D call. The CDR3 is 13 residues long. Between the trimmed V and J ends, which lost 3 bases and 0 bases, there was a span of 6 bases. The germline V gene encodes CDR1 MDHEN and CDR2 SYDVKM. CDR3 DNA sequence: TGTGCCAGCAGTTTCCTTGTCTCCTACGAGCAGTACTTC. It translates to CASSFLVSYEQYF.

The chain recombines TRBV5-1 with TRBJ1-4; 7 nucleotides align to TRBD1. Per germline, CDR1 SGHRS and CDR2 YFSETQ. There are 16 residues in the CDR3. The V gene end was trimmed by 0 bases and the J gene end by 3 bases; junction bases not matched to a gene: 5. CDR3: CASSLGQGWSNEKLFF. As DNA, the CDR3 is TGCGCCAGCAGCTTGGGACAGGGATGGTCTAATGAAAAACTGTTTTTT.

The genes are TRBV2 and TRBJ2-2; no reliable D call. Per germline, CDR1 SNHLY and CDR2 FYNNEI. This CDR3 contains 15 residues. The germline V and J ends were trimmed by 2 bases and 5 bases, with 12 bases remaining between them. The chain's CDR3 is CASSETGFQTGELFF. DNA for the CDR3: TGTGCCAGCAGTGAAACCGGGTTCCAAACCGGGGAGCTGTTTTTT. Complete variable domain (other parts from reference TRBV2 and TRBJ2-2): EPEVTQTPSHQVTQMGQEVILRCVPISNHLYFYWYRQILGQKVEFLVSFYNNEISEKSEIFDDQFSVERPDGSNFTLKIRSTKLEDSAMYFCASSETGFQTGELFFGEGSRLTVL.

The chain joins TRBV6-5 to TRBJ1-2, with D hard to call. This CDR3 has 13 amino acids. Looked up from germline, CDR1 is MNHEY and CDR2 is SVGAGI. V lost 6 bases and J 8 bases, leaving 16 bases between the germline ends. The CDR3 is CASSVDRDKGYTF. CDR3 coding DNA: TGTGCCAGCAGCGTTGACCGGGATAAGGGCTACACCTTC.

The chain uses TRBV3-1 (or the pseudogene TRBV3-2) and TRBJ1-2; no clear D. The V end lost 0 bases, the J end lost 7 bases, and 18 bases lay between the germline ends. The CDR3 runs to 16 residues. Germline CDR1 LGHDT, CDR2 YNNKEL (reference sequence). CDR3: CASSQDFVQPSVGYTF. The CDR3 DNA sequence: TGTGCCAGCAGCCAAGATTTCGTACAGCCTTCGGTTGGCTACACCTTC.

V gene TRBV25-1 combines with J gene TRBJ2-1, with 10 positions matching TRBD2. The CDR3 runs to 15 residues. Germline CDR1 and CDR2: MGHDK and SYGVNS. The junction had 4 bases not matched to a gene; V was cut back by 4 bases and J by 4 bases. The CDR3 DNA sequence: TGTGCCAGCAGTGCTGCTAGCGGGAGTTACAATGAGCAGTTCTTC. Translation gives CASSAASGSYNEQFF.